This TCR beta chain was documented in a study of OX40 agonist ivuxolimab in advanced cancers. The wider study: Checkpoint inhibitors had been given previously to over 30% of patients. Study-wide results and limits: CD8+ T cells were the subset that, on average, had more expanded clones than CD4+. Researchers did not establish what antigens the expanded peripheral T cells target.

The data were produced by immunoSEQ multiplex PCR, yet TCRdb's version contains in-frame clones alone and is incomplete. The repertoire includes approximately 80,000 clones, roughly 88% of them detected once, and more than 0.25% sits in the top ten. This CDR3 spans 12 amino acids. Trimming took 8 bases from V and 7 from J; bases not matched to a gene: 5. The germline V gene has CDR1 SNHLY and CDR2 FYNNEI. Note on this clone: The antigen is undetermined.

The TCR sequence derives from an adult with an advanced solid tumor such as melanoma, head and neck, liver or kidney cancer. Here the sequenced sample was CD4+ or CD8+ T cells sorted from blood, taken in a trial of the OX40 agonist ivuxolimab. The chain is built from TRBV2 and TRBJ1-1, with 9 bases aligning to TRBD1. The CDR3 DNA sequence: TGTGCCAGCTTCCGACAGGGGGGTGAAGCTTTCTTT. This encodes CASFRQGGEAFF.